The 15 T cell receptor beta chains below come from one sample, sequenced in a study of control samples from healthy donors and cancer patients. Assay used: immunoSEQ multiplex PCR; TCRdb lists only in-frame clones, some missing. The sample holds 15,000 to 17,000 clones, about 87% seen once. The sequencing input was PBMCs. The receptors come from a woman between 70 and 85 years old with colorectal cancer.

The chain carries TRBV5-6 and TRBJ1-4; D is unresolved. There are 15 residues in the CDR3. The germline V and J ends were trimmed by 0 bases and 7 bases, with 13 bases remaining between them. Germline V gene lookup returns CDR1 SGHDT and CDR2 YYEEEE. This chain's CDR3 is CASSLAPFPAEKLFF. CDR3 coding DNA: TGTGCCAGCAGCTTGGCCCCCTTTCCAGCTGAAAAACTGTTTTTT.

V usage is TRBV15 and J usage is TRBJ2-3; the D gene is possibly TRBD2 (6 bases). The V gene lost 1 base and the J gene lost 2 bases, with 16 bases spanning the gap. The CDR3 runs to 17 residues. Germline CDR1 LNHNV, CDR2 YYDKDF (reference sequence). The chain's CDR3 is CATSRGWRELTTDTQYF. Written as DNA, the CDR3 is TGTGCCACCAGCAGAGGATGGAGGGAACTGACCACAGATACGCAGTATTTT.

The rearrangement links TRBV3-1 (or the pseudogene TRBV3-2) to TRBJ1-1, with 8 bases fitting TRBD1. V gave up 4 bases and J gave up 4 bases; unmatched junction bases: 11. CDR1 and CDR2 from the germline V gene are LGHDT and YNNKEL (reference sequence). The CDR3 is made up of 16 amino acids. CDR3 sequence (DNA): TGTGCCAGCAGCCTAGATCCAGGGGGCAGGAGCACTGAAGCTTTCTTT. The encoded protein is CASSLDPGGRSTEAFF.

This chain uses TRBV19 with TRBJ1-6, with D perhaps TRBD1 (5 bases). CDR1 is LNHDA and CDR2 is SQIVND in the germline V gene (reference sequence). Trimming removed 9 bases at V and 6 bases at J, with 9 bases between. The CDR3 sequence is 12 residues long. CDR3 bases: TGTGCCAGCGGGACTACTAATTCACCCCTCCACTTT. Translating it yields CASGTTNSPLHF.

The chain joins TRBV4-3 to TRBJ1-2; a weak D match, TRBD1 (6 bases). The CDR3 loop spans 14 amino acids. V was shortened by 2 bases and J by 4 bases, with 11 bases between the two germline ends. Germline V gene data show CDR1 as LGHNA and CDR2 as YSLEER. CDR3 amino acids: CASSQRQAVYGYTF. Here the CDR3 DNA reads TGCGCCAGCAGCCAACGACAGGCGGTCTATGGCTACACCTTC.

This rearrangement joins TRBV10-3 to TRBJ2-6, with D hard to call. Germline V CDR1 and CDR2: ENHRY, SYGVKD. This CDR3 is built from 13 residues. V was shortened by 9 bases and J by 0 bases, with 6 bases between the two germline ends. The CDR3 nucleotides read TGTGCCATTCAAGTCTCTGGGGCCAACGTCCTGACTTTC. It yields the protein CAIQVSGANVLTF.

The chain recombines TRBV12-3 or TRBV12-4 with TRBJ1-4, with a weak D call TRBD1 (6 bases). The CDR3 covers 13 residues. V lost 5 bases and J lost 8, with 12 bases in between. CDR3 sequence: CASSVQGREKLFF. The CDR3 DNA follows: TGTGCCAGCAGTGTACAGGGACGCGAAAAACTGTTTTTT.

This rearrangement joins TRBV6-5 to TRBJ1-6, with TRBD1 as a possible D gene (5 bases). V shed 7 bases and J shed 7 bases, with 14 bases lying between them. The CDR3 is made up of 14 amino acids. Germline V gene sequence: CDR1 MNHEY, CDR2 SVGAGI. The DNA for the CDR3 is TGTGCCAGCACCCGGGACGGCCAGAATTCACCCCTCCACTTT. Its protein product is CASTRDGQNSPLHF.

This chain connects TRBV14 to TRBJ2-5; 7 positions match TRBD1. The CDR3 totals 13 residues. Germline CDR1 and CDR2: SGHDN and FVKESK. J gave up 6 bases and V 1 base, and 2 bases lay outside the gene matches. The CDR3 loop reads CASSQATGKTQYF. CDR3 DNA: TGTGCCAGCAGCCAAGCGACAGGGAAGACCCAGTACTTC.

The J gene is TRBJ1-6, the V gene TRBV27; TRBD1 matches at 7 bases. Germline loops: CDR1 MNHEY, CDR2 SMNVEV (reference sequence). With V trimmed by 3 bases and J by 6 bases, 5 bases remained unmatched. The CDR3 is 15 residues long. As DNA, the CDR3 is TGTGCCAGCAGTTTTGGGACAGATCTTAATTCACCCCTCCACTTT. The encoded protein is CASSFGTDLNSPLHF.

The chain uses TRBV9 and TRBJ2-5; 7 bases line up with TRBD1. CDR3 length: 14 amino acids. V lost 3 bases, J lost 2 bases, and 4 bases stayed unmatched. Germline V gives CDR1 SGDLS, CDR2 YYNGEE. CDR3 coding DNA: TGTGCCAGCAGCGATGACAGGGCTCAAGAGACCCAGTACTTC. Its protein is CASSDDRAQETQYF.

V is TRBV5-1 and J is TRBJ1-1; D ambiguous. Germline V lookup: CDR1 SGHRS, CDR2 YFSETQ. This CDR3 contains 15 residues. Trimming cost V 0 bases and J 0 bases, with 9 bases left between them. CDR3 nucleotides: TGCGCCAGCAGCTTGGAGGTAGGAATGAACACTGAAGCTTTCTTT. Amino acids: CASSLEVGMNTEAFF. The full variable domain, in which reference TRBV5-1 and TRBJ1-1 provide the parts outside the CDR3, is KAGVTQTPRYLIKTRGQQVTLSCSPISGHRSVSWYQQTPGQGLQFLFEYFSETQRNKGNFPGRFSGRQFSNSRSEMNVSTLELGDSALYLCASSLEVGMNTEAFFGQGTRLTVV.

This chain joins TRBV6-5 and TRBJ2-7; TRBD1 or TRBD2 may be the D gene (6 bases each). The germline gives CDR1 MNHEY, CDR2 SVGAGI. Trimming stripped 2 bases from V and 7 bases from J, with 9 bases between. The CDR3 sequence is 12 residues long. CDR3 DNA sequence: TGTGCCAGCAGTTACGGAGGGGGTGAGCAGTACTTC. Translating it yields CASSYGGGEQYF.

The CDR3 reads CASSFRARDGYTF. The CDR3 DNA follows: TGTGCCAGCAGCTTCAGGGCCAGGGATGGCTACACCTTC. The chain carries TRBV7-2 and TRBJ1-2; TRBD1 is a possible D gene (5 bases). The germline V and J ends were trimmed by 3 bases and 6 bases, with 11 bases remaining between them. The length of the CDR3 is 13 residues. CDR1 and CDR2 from the germline V gene are SGHTA and FQGNSA.

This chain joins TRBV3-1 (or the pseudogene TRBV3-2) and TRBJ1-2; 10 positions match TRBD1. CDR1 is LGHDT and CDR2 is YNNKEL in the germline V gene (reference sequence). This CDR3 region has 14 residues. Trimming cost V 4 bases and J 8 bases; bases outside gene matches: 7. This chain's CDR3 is CASSRGTGVLGYTF. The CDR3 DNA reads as TGTGCCAGCAGCCGAGGGACAGGGGTTTTGGGCTACACCTTC.